This section outlines one TCR beta chain sequence together with its context. The sample is drawn from a study of beta chain features in type 1 diabetes. Study details: Sorted cells numbering 107,917,701 were examined across all samples.

Germline CDR1 is SGHTA and CDR2 is FQGNSA. This CDR3 spans 14 amino acids. V lost 2 bases and J 3 bases, leaving 8 bases between the germline ends. The sequenced template was cDNA made from the entire isolated RNA. TCRdb's table, derived via immunoSEQ multiplex PCR, lists solely in-frame clones and lacks some. Among 38,000 or so clones listed, around 60% were seen once. Sample: Tregs from blood. The V gene is TRBV7-2, the J gene TRBJ1-3; D remains unclear. The origin of this receptor is a woman aged 25 to 39 in good health. CDR3 nucleotide sequence: TGTGCCAGCAGCTTAAACACCTTTGGAAACACCATATATTTT. This sequence encodes CASSLNTFGNTIYF. The full variable domain, in which reference TRBV7-2 and TRBJ1-3 provide the parts outside the CDR3, is GAGVSQSPSNKVTEKGKDVELRCDPISGHTALYWYRQSLGQGLEFLIYFQGNSAPDKSGLPSDRFSAERTGGSVSTLTIQRTQQEDSAVYLCASSLNTFGNTIYFGEGSWLTVV.